The source of this TCR beta chain is a study of T cell responses to AZD1222 COVID-19 vaccine. Germline-derived CDR1 and CDR2 are GTSNPN and SVGIG (reference sequence). The CDR3 is 13 residues long. The V gene end was trimmed by 0 bases and the J gene end by 3 bases; junction bases not matched to a gene: 2. Only in-frame clones appear in the TCRdb table, and some are missing; sequencing was by immunoSEQ multiplex PCR. The sample records 140,000 to 150,000 clones, roughly nine tenths being singletons. The chain is built from TRBV30 and TRBJ2-7, with 7 bases matching TRBD2. Sequenced material: peripheral blood, taken on day 0 of AZD1222 vaccination. The receptor was derived from an adult in good health. The CDR3 DNA follows: TGTGCCTGGAGTGTGACTAGCCGCTACGAGCAGTACTTC. Residues: CAWSVTSRYEQYF.